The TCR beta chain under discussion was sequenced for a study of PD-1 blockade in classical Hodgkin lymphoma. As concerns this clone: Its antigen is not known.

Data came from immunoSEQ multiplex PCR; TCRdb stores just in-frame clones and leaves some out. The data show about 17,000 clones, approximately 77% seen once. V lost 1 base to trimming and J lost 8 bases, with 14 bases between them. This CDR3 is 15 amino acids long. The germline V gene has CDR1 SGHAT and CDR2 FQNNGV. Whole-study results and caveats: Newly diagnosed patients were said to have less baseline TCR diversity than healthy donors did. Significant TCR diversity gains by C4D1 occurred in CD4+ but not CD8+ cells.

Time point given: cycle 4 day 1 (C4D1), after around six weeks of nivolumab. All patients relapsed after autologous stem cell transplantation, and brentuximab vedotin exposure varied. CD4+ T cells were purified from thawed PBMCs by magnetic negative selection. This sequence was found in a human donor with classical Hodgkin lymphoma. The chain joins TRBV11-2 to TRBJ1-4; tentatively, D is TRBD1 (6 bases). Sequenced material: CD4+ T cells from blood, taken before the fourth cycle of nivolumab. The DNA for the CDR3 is TGTGCCAGCAGCTTAGTCATCAGGGGTTTAGAAAAACTGTTTTTT. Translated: CASSLVIRGLEKLFF.